A selection of T cell receptor beta chains follows, all from one sample in a study of regulatory T cells in long-lasting Graves disease. In TCRdb, the multiplex PCR reads were re-called with MiXCR into one record per CDR3 protein. Of under 500,000 distinct CDR3 sequences in the sample, around 21% were seen once. The sample in question was peripheral blood mononuclear cells (PBMCs), obtained when the disease was refractory, from a patient treated with antithyroid drugs. These receptors all come from a female donor with Graves disease. Each CDR3 is given with its conserved first and last residue. D genes are given only for firm matches. Only some rows state a clone size, as once, few, many or a class for expanded clones.

v_gene: TRBV29-1; d_gene: .; j_gene: TRBJ1-1; abundance: .; CDR3aa: CSAITQGDTEAFF; CDR3nt: TGCAGCGCTATAACACAGGGAGATACTGAAGCTTTCTTT
v_gene: TRBV12-3/TRBV12-4; d_gene: TRBD2; j_gene: TRBJ2-1; abundance: few; CDR3aa: CASSYSGGGLVDEQFF; CDR3nt: TGTGCCAGCAGTTACTCCGGGGGAGGGCTCGTCGATGAGCAGTTCTTC
v_gene: TRBV18; d_gene: .; j_gene: TRBJ2-7; abundance: many; CDR3aa: CASSNRDEQYF; CDR3nt: TGTGCCAGCTCAAACAGGGACGAGCAGTACTTC
v_gene: TRBV28; d_gene: .; j_gene: TRBJ1-5; abundance: .; CDR3aa: CASKQLAPAGDIDQPQHF; CDR3nt: TGTGCCAGCAAACAACTCGCCCCTGCAGGGGATATCGATCAGCCCCAGCATTTT
v_gene: TRBV6-5; d_gene: TRBD2; j_gene: TRBJ2-7; abundance: many; CDR3aa: CASSYGGSGYEQYF; CDR3nt: TGTGCCAGCAGTTACGGCGGGAGTGGATACGAGCAGTACTTC
v_gene: TRBV7-2; d_gene: .; j_gene: TRBJ2-2; abundance: few; CDR3aa: CASSSKSSGFANTGELFF; CDR3nt: TGTGCCAGCAGCTCCAAGAGCAGCGGGTTCGCGAACACCGGGGAGCTGTTTTTT
v_gene: TRBV3-1; d_gene: TRBD2; j_gene: TRBJ2-5; abundance: .; CDR3aa: CASSLRTSGDRTQYF; CDR3nt: TGTGCCAGCAGCCTTAGGACTAGCGGGGATCGGACCCAGTACTTC
v_gene: TRBV30; d_gene: TRBD2; j_gene: TRBJ2-3; abundance: .; CDR3aa: CSSAGRTDTQYF; CDR3nt: TGTAGTTCAGCGGGGCGGACAGATACGCAGTATTTT
v_gene: TRBV7-9; d_gene: .; j_gene: TRBJ1-4; abundance: many; CDR3aa: CASSRPTEELFF; CDR3nt: TGTGCCAGCAGCCGGCCCACAGAGGAACTGTTTTTT
v_gene: TRBV4-1; d_gene: TRBD1; j_gene: TRBJ1-5; abundance: few; CDR3aa: CASSHTSQGASNQPQHF; CDR3nt: TGCGCCAGCAGCCACACGTCACAGGGGGCTAGCAATCAGCCCCAGCATTTT
v_gene: TRBV3-1; d_gene: .; j_gene: TRBJ1-1; abundance: many; CDR3aa: CASSQGGRAKNTEAFF; CDR3nt: TGTGCCAGCAGCCAAGGGGGAAGGGCAAAGAACACTGAAGCTTTCTTT
v_gene: TRBV5-5; d_gene: .; j_gene: TRBJ2-7; abundance: few; CDR3aa: CASSGNGLWGLLF; CDR3nt: TGTGCCAGCAGCGGAAACGGACTTTGGGGCCTTTTGTTC
v_gene: TRBV20-1; d_gene: TRBD1; j_gene: TRBJ1-2; abundance: few; CDR3aa: CSALGTGSTYGYTF; CDR3nt: TGCAGTGCTTTGGGGACAGGGAGTACCTATGGCTACACCTTC
v_gene: TRBV29-1; d_gene: TRBD2; j_gene: TRBJ2-7; abundance: .; CDR3aa: CSVTPGLAGGEQYF; CDR3nt: TGCAGCGTTACCCCGGGGCTAGCGGGAGGTGAGCAGTACTTC
v_gene: TRBV5-1; d_gene: .; j_gene: TRBJ1-6; abundance: few; CDR3aa: CASSLARAANSPLHF; CDR3nt: TGCGCCAGCAGCTTGGCACGCGCAGCGAATTCACCCCTCCACTTT
v_gene: TRBV10-3; d_gene: TRBD2; j_gene: TRBJ2-1; abundance: .; CDR3aa: CAISGLTSGHKEQFF; CDR3nt: TGTGCCATCAGTGGCTTGACTAGCGGTCATAAGGAGCAGTTCTTC
v_gene: TRBV7-3; d_gene: .; j_gene: TRBJ2-7; abundance: .; CDR3aa: CASSLNSVGYYEQYF; CDR3nt: TGTGCCAGCAGCTTAAACTCGGTAGGGTACTACGAGCAGTACTTC
v_gene: TRBV19; d_gene: .; j_gene: TRBJ1-3; abundance: few; CDR3aa: CASRGDGAGNTIYF; CDR3nt: TGTGCCAGTAGGGGAGACGGAGCTGGAAACACCATATATTTT
v_gene: TRBV9; d_gene: .; j_gene: TRBJ2-6; abundance: few; CDR3aa: CASSVGQGANVLTF; CDR3nt: TGTGCCAGCAGCGTAGGCCAGGGGGCCAACGTCCTGACTTTC
v_gene: TRBV28; d_gene: .; j_gene: TRBJ2-7; abundance: .; CDR3aa: CASSVKGHEQYF; CDR3nt: TGTGCCAGCTCAGTTAAGGGTCACGAGCAGTACTTC
v_gene: TRBV7-9; d_gene: .; j_gene: TRBJ1-2; abundance: .; CDR3aa: CASSLGELVYGYTF; CDR3nt: TGTGCCAGCAGCTTAGGCGAGTTAGTCTATGGCTACACCTTC
v_gene: TRBV7-6; d_gene: TRBD1; j_gene: TRBJ1-1; abundance: few; CDR3aa: CASSSSPPYRGRNTEAFF; CDR3nt: TGTGCCAGCAGCTCAAGCCCCCCATACAGGGGGCGGAACACTGAAGCTTTCTTT
v_gene: TRBV12-3/TRBV12-4; d_gene: .; j_gene: TRBJ1-2; abundance: many; CDR3aa: CASSLTGGSYTF; CDR3nt: TGTGCCAGCAGTTTAACCGGTGGGAGCTACACCTTC
v_gene: TRBV7-8; d_gene: TRBD1; j_gene: TRBJ2-2; abundance: .; CDR3aa: CASSLHRDRNTGELFF; CDR3nt: TGTGCCAGCAGCTTACACCGGGACAGAAACACCGGGGAGCTGTTTTTT
v_gene: TRBV4-2; d_gene: TRBD2; j_gene: TRBJ2-7; abundance: few; CDR3aa: CASSPQTSGRLEQYF; CDR3nt: TGTGCCAGCAGCCCACAGACTAGCGGGAGGCTCGAGCAGTACTTC
v_gene: TRBV4-3; d_gene: .; j_gene: TRBJ1-5; abundance: .; CDR3aa: CASSQDFARQPQHF; CDR3nt: TGCGCCAGCAGCCAAGATTTCGCCCGTCAGCCCCAGCATTTT
v_gene: TRBV19; d_gene: TRBD2; j_gene: TRBJ2-1; abundance: .; CDR3aa: CASSLGLALDEQFF; CDR3nt: TGTGCCAGTAGTCTGGGACTAGCGTTAGATGAGCAGTTCTTC